A selection of T cell receptor beta chains follows, all from one sample in a study of T cells after yellow fever vaccination. One entry per CDR3 protein, called by TCRdb with MiXCR from the 5' RACE reads. The profile shows about 430,000 distinct CDR3 sequences, around 19% of them singletons. The material sequenced was PBMCs, taken before the yellow fever booster vaccination. The receptors were gathered from a man younger than 30 who received the YFV17D yellow fever vaccine. Each CDR3 is given with its conserved first and last residue. D genes are given only for firm matches. Not every row has a clone size; where given, it reads once, few, many or a size class.

V: TRBV5-1
D: .
size: few
length: 12
J: TRBJ2-5
CDR3: CARGQTEETQYF
DNA: TGCGCCCGTGGCCAAACAGAAGAGACCCAGTACTTC

V: TRBV9
D: .
size: many
length: 15
J: TRBJ2-7
CDR3: CASSEQGTEGYEQYF
DNA: TGTGCCAGCAGCGAGCAGGGGACTGAGGGGTACGAGCAGTACTTC

V: TRBV11-1
D: .
size: .
length: 14
J: TRBJ2-5
CDR3: CASSLVGQGFAQYF
DNA: TGTGCCAGCAGCTTAGTCGGCCAGGGATTTGCCCAGTACTTC

V: TRBV5-1
D: .
size: .
length: 14
J: TRBJ2-1
CDR3: CASSSGTGGDEQFF
DNA: TGCGCCAGCAGTTCGGGCACAGGGGGGGATGAGCAGTTCTTC

V: TRBV7-9
D: .
size: .
length: 14
J: TRBJ1-1
CDR3: CASTPGQMNTEAFF
DNA: TGTGCCAGCACCCCCGGGCAGATGAACACTGAAGCTTTCTTT

V: TRBV10-3
D: .
size: many
length: 16
J: TRBJ1-5
CDR3: CAIGSPDRSRLEPQHF
DNA: TGTGCCATCGGAAGCCCGGACCGCTCAAGGTTGGAGCCCCAGCATTTT

V: TRBV20-1
D: TRBD1
size: .
length: 13
J: TRBJ1-2
CDR3: CSVRTGGWGGYTF
DNA: TGCAGCGTTCGAACAGGGGGATGGGGCGGCTACACCTTC

V: TRBV2
D: TRBD2
size: .
length: 16
J: TRBJ2-3
CDR3: CASRGLTRGDKDTQYF
DNA: TGTGCCAGCAGGGGCCTAACGCGGGGGGATAAGGATACGCAGTATTTT

V: TRBV27
D: .
size: .
length: 15
J: TRBJ2-1
CDR3: CASSLDSRGYNEQFF
DNA: TGTGCCAGCAGTTTAGATTCAAGGGGCTACAATGAGCAGTTCTTC

V: TRBV6-2/TRBV6-3
D: TRBD1
size: few
length: 13
J: TRBJ1-1
CDR3: CASGVQGSTEAFF
DNA: TGTGCCAGCGGTGTACAGGGGTCCACTGAAGCTTTCTTT

V: TRBV5-1
D: .
size: .
length: 15
J: TRBJ2-3
CDR3: CASSYDSGDTDTQYF
DNA: TGCGCCAGCAGCTACGATAGTGGAGACACAGATACGCAGTATTTT

V: TRBV9
D: .
size: few
length: 13
J: TRBJ1-6
CDR3: CASSGTYNSPLHF
DNA: TGTGCCAGCAGCGGTACCTATAATTCACCCCTCCACTTT

V: TRBV2
D: .
size: .
length: 16
J: TRBJ2-1
CDR3: CASSEDATSSYNEQFF
DNA: TGTGCCAGCAGTGAGGATGCGACTAGCTCCTACAATGAGCAGTTCTTC